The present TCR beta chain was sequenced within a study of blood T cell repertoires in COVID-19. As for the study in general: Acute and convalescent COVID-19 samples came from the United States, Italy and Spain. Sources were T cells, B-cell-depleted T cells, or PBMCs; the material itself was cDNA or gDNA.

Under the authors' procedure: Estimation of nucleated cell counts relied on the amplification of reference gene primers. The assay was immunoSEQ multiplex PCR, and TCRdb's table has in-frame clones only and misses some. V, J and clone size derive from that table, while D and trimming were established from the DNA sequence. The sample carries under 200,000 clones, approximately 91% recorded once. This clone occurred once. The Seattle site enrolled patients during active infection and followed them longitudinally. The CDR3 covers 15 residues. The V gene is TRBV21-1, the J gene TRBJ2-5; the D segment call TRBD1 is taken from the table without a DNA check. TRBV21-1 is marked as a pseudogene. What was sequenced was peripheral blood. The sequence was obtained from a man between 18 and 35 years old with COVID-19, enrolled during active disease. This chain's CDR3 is CASSKANRGEETQYF. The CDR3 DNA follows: TGTGCCAGCAGCAAAGCAAACAGGGGGGAAGAGACCCAGTACTTC.